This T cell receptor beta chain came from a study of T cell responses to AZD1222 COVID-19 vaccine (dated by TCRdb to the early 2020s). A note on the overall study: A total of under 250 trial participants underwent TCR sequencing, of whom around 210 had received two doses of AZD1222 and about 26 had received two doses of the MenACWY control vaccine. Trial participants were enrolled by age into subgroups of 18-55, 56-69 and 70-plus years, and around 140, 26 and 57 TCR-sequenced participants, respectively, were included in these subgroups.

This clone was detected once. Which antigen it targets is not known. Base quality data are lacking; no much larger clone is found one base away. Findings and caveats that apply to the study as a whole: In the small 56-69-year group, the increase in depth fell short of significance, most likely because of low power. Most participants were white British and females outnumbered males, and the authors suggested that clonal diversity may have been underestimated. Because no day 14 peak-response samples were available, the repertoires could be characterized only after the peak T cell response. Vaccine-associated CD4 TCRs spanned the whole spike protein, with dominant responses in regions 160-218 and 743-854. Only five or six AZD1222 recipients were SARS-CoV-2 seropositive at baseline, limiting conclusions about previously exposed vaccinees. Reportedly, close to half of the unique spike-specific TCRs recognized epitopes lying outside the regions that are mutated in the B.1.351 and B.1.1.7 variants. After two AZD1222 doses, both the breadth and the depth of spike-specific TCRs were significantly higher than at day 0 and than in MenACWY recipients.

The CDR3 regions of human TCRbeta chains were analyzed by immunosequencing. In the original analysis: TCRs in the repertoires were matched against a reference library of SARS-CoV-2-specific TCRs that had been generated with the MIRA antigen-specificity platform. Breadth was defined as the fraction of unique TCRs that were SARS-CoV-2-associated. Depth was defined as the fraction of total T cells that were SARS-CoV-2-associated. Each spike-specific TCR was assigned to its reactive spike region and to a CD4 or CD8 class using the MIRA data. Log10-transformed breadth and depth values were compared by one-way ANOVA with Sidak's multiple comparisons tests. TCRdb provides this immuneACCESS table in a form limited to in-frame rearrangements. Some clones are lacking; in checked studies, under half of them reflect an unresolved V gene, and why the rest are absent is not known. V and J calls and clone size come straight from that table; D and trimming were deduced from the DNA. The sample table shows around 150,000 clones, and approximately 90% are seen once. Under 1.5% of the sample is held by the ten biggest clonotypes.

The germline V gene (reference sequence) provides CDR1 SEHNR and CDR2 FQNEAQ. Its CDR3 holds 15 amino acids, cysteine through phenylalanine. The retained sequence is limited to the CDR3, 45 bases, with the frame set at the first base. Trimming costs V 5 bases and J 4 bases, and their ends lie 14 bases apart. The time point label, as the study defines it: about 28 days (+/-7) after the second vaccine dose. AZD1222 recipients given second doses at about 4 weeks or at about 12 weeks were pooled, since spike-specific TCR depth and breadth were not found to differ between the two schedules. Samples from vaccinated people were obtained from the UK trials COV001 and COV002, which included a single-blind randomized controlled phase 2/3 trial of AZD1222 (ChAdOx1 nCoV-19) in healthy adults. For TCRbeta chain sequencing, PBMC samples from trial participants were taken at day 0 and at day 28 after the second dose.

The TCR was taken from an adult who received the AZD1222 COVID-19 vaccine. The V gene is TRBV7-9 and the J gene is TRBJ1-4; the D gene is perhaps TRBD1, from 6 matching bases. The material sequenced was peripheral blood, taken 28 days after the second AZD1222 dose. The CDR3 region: CASSPRQVSNEKLFF. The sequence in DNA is TGTGCCAGCAGCCCTCGACAGGTGAGTAATGAAAAACTGTTTTTT.